The rows below give T cell receptor beta chains drawn from one sample of a study of cytomegalovirus exposure and HLA in healthy donors. TCRdb's copy holds only in-frame clones and misses some; the assay was immunoSEQ multiplex PCR. The sample holds about 150,000 clones, about 70% seen once. Sequenced input: PBMCs. These receptors were obtained from a woman aged 55-70 years in good health and CMV-seropositive. Each CDR3 is given with its conserved first and last residue. The order of the fields is clone size, J gene, D gene, V gene, CDR3 protein, CDR3 DNA. The D gene is left open where the match is weak. The size of a clone is reported for some rows only, either as once, few or many, or as a class for expanded clones.

>few|TRBJ1-1|.|TRBV6-5
CASSRQNTEAFF
TGTGCCAGCAGTAGACAAAACACTGAAGCTTTCTTT
>.|TRBJ2-5|TRBD2|TRBV9
CASSLGGSGQETQYF
TGTGCCAGCAGCCTGGGGGGGAGCGGCCAAGAGACCCAGTACTTC
>.|TRBJ1-5|.|TRBV28
CASTPPGRGQPQHF
TGTGCCAGCACTCCACCCGGGAGGGGGCAGCCCCAGCATTTT
>.|TRBJ1-1|TRBD1|TRBV6-1
CASRPGQSMNTEAFF
TGTGCCAGCAGACCGGGACAGTCGATGAACACTGAAGCTTTCTTT
>.|TRBJ1-1|.|TRBV11-2
CASSSWGAEAFF
TGTGCCAGCAGCTCTTGGGGGGCTGAAGCTTTCTTT
>.|TRBJ2-7|.|TRBV7-3
CASSLIPGRAGEQYF
TGTGCCAGCAGCTTAATCCCCGGCAGGGCGGGAGAGCAGTACTTC
>.|TRBJ2-1|TRBD2|TRBV29-1
CSVTSGRSVSYNEQFF
TGCAGCGTTACTAGCGGGAGGTCCGTCTCCTACAATGAGCAGTTCTTC
>.|TRBJ2-2|.|TRBV29-1
CSVASGESANTGELFF
TGCAGCGTTGCATCCGGGGAATCCGCGAACACCGGGGAGCTGTTTTTT
>.|TRBJ2-3|TRBD2|TRBV5-4
CASSIGTKDTQYF
TGTGCCAGCAGCATAGGGACTAAAGATACGCAGTATTTT
>few|TRBJ1-3|.|TRBV2
CASSERVPGNTIYF
TGTGCCAGCAGTGAACGCGTTCCTGGAAACACCATATATTTT
>few|TRBJ2-3|TRBD1|TRBV28
CASSLQSVTGGRDTQYF
TGTGCCAGCAGCCTGCAATCGGTGACAGGGGGTAGAGATACGCAGTATTTT
>.|TRBJ2-5|TRBD1|TRBV18
CASSPATGETQYF
TGTGCCAGCTCACCTGCGACAGGGGAGACCCAGTACTTC
>.|TRBJ1-5|.|TRBV2
CASTADGINQPQHF
TGTGCCAGCACCGCGGACGGGATCAATCAGCCCCAGCATTTT
>.|TRBJ1-1|.|TRBV15
CATSKALDSYTEAFF
TGTGCCACCAGCAAGGCCCTTGACAGCTACACTGAAGCTTTCTTT
>.|TRBJ2-2|TRBD2|TRBV19
CASSVGLAGVGGELFF
TGTGCCAGTAGTGTGGGACTAGCGGGAGTAGGAGGGGAGCTGTTTTTT
>many|TRBJ1-1|TRBD1|TRBV7-3
CASSTGQGHTEAFF
TGTGCCAGCAGCACCGGACAGGGGCACACTGAAGCTTTCTTT
>.|TRBJ1-5|.|TRBV6-1
CASSERVAGGPQHF
TGTGCCAGCAGTGAACGGGTCGCTGGTGGTCCCCAGCATTTT
>.|TRBJ2-7|TRBD1|TRBV6-1
CASYSGTGGFHEQYF
TGTGCCAGTTACTCCGGGACAGGAGGATTCCACGAGCAGTACTTC
>.|TRBJ1-5|.|TRBV2
CASSPESGNQPQHF
TGTGCCAGCAGTCCCGAATCGGGCAATCAGCCCCAGCATTTT
>few|TRBJ2-2|.|TRBV5-4
CASSLEAVNTGELFF
TGTGCCAGCAGCTTGGAAGCGGTGAACACCGGGGAGCTGTTTTTT
>once|TRBJ2-1|.|TRBV6-1
CASSESSTYNEQFF
TGTGCCAGCAGTGAATCTAGTACGTACAATGAGCAGTTCTTC
>few|TRBJ1-1|.|TRBV7-3
CASSPGGQSTEAFF
TGTGCCAGCAGCCCAGGTGGGCAGAGCACTGAAGCTTTCTTT
>.|TRBJ1-3|.|TRBV6-1
CASSESIGFGNTIYF
TGTGCCAGCAGTGAATCCATCGGGTTTGGAAACACCATATATTTT
>.|TRBJ1-1|TRBD1|TRBV7-3
CASSSGQGALTEAFF
TGTGCCAGCAGCTCCGGACAGGGGGCTCTCACTGAAGCTTTCTTT
>.|TRBJ1-1|.|TRBV4-2
CASSQDPGIDTEAFF
TGTGCCAGCAGCCAAGATCCAGGGATCGACACTGAAGCTTTCTTT
>.|TRBJ1-5|.|TRBV7-9
CASSFGRANNQPQHF
TGTGCCAGCAGCTTTGGCAGGGCCAACAATCAGCCCCAGCATTTT
>.|TRBJ1-1|.|TRBV21-1
CASIQKRQATMNTEAFF
TGTGCCAGCATCCAAAAGAGACAGGCTACTATGAACACTGAAGCTTTCTTT
>few|TRBJ2-6|.|TRBV5-1
CASSLAAHSSGANVLTF
TGCGCCAGCAGCTTGGCGGCTCACAGCTCTGGGGCCAACGTCCTGACTTTC
>.|TRBJ2-1|.|TRBV11-3
CASSYRDNTNNEQFF
TGTGCCAGCAGCTACCGGGACAACACGAACAATGAGCAGTTCTTC
>.|TRBJ2-5|.|TRBV19
CASSIGNRRVQETQYF
TGTGCCAGTAGTATAGGAAACAGGAGAGTCCAAGAGACCCAGTACTTC
>.|TRBJ1-6|.|TRBV6-5
CASKWYGENSPLHF
TGTGCCAGCAAGTGGTACGGGGAAAATTCACCCCTCCACTTT
>.|TRBJ1-5|TRBD1|TRBV30
CAWSPTGQGWAQPQHF
TGTGCCTGGAGTCCCACTGGACAGGGGTGGGCTCAGCCCCAGCATTTT
>.|TRBJ2-2|.|TRBV11-2
CASGHPGGTGELFF
TGTGCCAGCGGTCACCCCGGGGGAACCGGGGAGCTGTTTTTT
>.|TRBJ2-7|TRBD2|TRBV28
CASSSGTSGRGGYEQYF
TGTGCCAGCAGTTCCGGGACTAGCGGGAGGGGCGGCTACGAGCAGTACTTC
>.|TRBJ2-1|TRBD2|TRBV6-1
CASRLAGDLNEQFF
TGTGCCAGCAGACTAGCGGGAGATCTCAATGAGCAGTTCTTC
>.|TRBJ2-7|.|TRBV15
CATSRALVSNEQYF
TGTGCCACCAGCAGAGCACTAGTGAGCAACGAGCAGTACTTC
>.|TRBJ1-1|.|TRBV5-1
CASSSGGMNTEAFF
TGCGCCAGCAGCTCGGGAGGGATGAACACTGAAGCTTTCTTT
>once|TRBJ2-6|TRBD1|TRBV27
CASSIDAGTVSGANVLTF
TGTGCCAGCAGTATTGATGCCGGGACAGTATCTGGGGCCAACGTCCTGACTTTC